This TCR beta chain was recorded in a study of identical twins. General study findings and limits: It was cross-sectional statistical analysis, not following the same donors, that the conclusions relied on. The authors noted that invariant MAIT and iNKT cells could partly confound zero-insertion analyses.

The CDR3 loop spans 13 amino acids. Germline-derived CDR1 and CDR2 are MNHEY and SMNVEV (reference sequence). The ends were cut back, 6 bases at V and 5 bases at J, with 11 bases in the middle. After template switching added a universal primer site, the resulting cDNA carried unique molecular identifiers. One entry per CDR3 protein results from TCRdb running MiXCR on the 5' RACE reads. The data contain about 810,000 distinct CDR3 sequences, more than 9% of them seen just once; the ten biggest clones take up around 1.6%. A few counts support this clonotype. Its antigen is unknown. This sample was shared with a second study, whose subject was yellow fever vaccine responses in identical twins.

Sequences were obtained from PBMCs. The V and J genes are TRBV27 and TRBJ1-5; tentatively, D is TRBD1 (6 bases). The source of this sequence is a woman between 18 and 30 years old in good health. The CDR3 is CASSSRGDQPQHF. As DNA, the CDR3 is TGTGCCAGCAGCTCAAGGGGGGATCAGCCCCAGCATTTT.